This T cell receptor beta chain was documented in a study of cytomegalovirus exposure and HLA in healthy donors. Study conclusions and caveats: Cytomegalovirus-associated TCR beta chains were listed, numbering 150 to 200. In vitro, a few CMV-associated chains proved specific for CMV antigens.

Sequenced by immunoSEQ multiplex PCR; TCRdb stores in-frame clones only, minus some. The sample yields roughly 90,000 clones, 90% to 95% seen once. Separate from the approximately 720-subject first cohort, the roughly 120-subject validation cohort was the one that the donors belonged to. This clone was recorded once. Antigen specificity is unknown. Sequenced material: PBMCs. This clonotype was sampled from a woman aged 25-40 years in good health and CMV-seropositive.

The chain's CDR3 is CASSDFGSNQPQHF. DNA of the CDR3: TGTGCCAGCAGTGATTTCGGTAGCAATCAGCCCCAGCATTTT. The chain joins TRBV25-1 to TRBJ1-5; D is unresolved. CDR1 and CDR2 (germline): MGHDK, SYGVNS. The CDR3 consists of 14 residues. With 3 bases removed from V and 0 bases from J, the gap between germline ends came to 6 bases.